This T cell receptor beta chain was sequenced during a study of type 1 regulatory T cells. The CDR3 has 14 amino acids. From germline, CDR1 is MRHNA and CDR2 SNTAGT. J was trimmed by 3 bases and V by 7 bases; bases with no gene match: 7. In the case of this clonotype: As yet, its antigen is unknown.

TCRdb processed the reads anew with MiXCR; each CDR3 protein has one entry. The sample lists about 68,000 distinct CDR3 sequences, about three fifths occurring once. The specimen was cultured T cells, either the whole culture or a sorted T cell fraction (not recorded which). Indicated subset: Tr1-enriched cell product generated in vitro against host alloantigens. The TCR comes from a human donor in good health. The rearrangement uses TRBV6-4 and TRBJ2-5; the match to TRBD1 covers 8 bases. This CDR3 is CASTPDRGKETQYF. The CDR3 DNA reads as TGTGCCAGCACCCCTGACAGGGGAAAAGAGACCCAGTACTTC.